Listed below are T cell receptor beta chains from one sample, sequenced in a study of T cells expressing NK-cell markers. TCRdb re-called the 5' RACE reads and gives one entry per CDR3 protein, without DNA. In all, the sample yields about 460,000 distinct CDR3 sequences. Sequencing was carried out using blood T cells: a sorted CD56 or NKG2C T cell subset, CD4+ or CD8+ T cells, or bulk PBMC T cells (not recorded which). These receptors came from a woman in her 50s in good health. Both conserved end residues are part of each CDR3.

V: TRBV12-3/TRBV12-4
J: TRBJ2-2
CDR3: CASSRTGMVAGELFF

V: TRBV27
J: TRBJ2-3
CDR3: CASSSMGQGMITQYF

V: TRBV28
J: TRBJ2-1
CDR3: CASRETGDVDEQFF

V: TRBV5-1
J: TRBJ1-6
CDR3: CASSLGGSSYNSPLHF

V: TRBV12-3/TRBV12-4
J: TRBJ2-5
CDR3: CASKSGREETQYF

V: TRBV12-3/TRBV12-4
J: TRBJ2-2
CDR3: CASRSQGLVNTGELFF

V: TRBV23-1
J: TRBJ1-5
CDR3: CASSQSRGAGGDNQPQHF

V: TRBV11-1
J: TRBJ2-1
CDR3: CASSKIAEGYNEQFF

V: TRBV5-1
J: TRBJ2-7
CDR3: CASSLHSSYEQYF

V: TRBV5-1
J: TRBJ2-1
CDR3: CASSWTGEGPQIYNEQFF

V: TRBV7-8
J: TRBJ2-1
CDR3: CASREREGDNEQFF

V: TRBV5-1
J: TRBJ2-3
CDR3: CASSLAAAGRDTQYF